The 30 T cell receptor beta chains in this list originate from one sample, sequenced in a study. Cells sorted as Tregs were CD4+, CD25+ and CD127-/low. In TCRdb, the 5' RACE reads were re-called with MiXCR into one record per CDR3 protein. The sample holds approximately 11,000 distinct CDR3 sequences, 27% seen once. Sequencing was done on a sample of Tregs sorted from a lymph node. All receptors come from a female donor with breast cancer.

As to this clonotype: A junction end diverges from the germline sequence, so it may reflect a read error. The chain combines TRBV5-1 with TRBJ1-1, with 9 bases lining up with TRBD1. Germline-derived CDR1 and CDR2 are SGHRS and YFSETQ. The CDR3 has 14 residues. For the CDR3, the DNA is TGTGCCAGCAGCTGGGGACAGGGGAACACTGAAGCTTTCTTT. It encodes CASSWGQGNTEAFF.

This clonotype rates as medium-sized. The gene calls are TRBV7-3 and TRBJ2-5; D is undetermined. Between the trimmed V and J ends, which lost 1 base and 3 bases, there was a span of 12 bases. Germline V gene lookup returns CDR1 SGHTA and CDR2 FQGTGA. This CDR3 region has 15 residues. CDR3 loop: CASSLNLGSKETQYF. CDR3 DNA sequence: TGTGCCAGCAGCTTAAATCTGGGTAGTAAAGAGACCCAGTACTTC.

On this clonotype itself: One base away lies a much larger clone, so this may be a sequencing read error. The chain links TRBV6-6 to TRBJ1-1; 7 bases line up with TRBD1. The CDR3 is 12 amino acids. Germline CDR1 reads MNHNY; CDR2 reads SVGAGI (reference sequence). Unmatched junction bases numbered 7, after V lost 3 bases and J lost 12 bases. CDR3 region: CASSYPDRATFF. DNA of the CDR3: TGTGCCAGCAGTTATCCCGACAGGGCGACTTTCTTT.

CDR3 sequence reads: CASSPVGQTNEKLFF. CDR3 DNA: TGTGCCAGCTCACCAGTGGGACAGACTAATGAAAAACTGTTTTTT. The chain recombines TRBV18 with TRBJ1-4; TRBD1 matches at 7 bases. With V trimmed by 2 bases and J by 2 bases, 2 bases remained unmatched. This CDR3 spans 15 amino acids. Germline CDR1 reads KGHSH; CDR2 reads LQKENI.

In this sample, this clonotype turned up many times. The J gene is TRBJ2-3, the V gene TRBV20-1; D not certain. V was trimmed by 6 bases and J by 6 bases, leaving 13 bases between them. The germline V gene encodes CDR1 DFQATT and CDR2 SNEGSKA (reference sequence). The CDR3 is 12 residues long. The CDR3 sequence: CSASLNGDTQYF. CDR3 in DNA: TGCAGTGCCTCCCTAAATGGGGATACGCAGTATTTT.

This clonotype appeared once. The V and J genes are TRBV3-1 and TRBJ2-5, with TRBD1 matching over 10 bases. The junction had 2 bases not matched to a gene; V was cut back by 0 bases and J by 4 bases. Germline CDR1 LGHDT, CDR2 YNNKEL (reference sequence). The CDR3 is made up of 15 amino acids. The CDR3 sequence: CASSQEGTGAETQYF. CDR3 DNA: TGTGCCAGCAGCCAAGAGGGGACAGGGGCAGAGACCCAGTACTTC.

The table lists this clonotype with a few counts. A much larger clone lies one base from this, so it may be a read error. V usage is TRBV24-1 and J usage is TRBJ2-2, with 8 bases aligning to TRBD1. The CDR3 length is 15 residues. Germline assignment: CDR1 KGHDR and CDR2 SFDVKD. CDR3 in amino acids: CATGAQGAVTGEPFF. Written as DNA, the CDR3 is TGTGCCACAGGCGCCCAGGGGGCTGTCACCGGGGAGCCGTTTTTT.

The chain is built from TRBV12-3 or TRBV12-4 and TRBJ2-1; D is unclear. Trimming took off 5 bases at V and 2 bases at J, with 16 bases between the two ends. CDR3 length: 16 residues. DNA of the CDR3: TGTGCCAGCAGTGACCCTATACTCTTGACCTACAATGAGCAGTTCTTC. Amino acids: CASSDPILLTYNEQFF.

This chain links TRBV6-6 with TRBJ2-1; 12 bases map to TRBD2. CDR1 and CDR2 (germline): MNHNY, SVGAGI (reference sequence). Trimming at V came to 6 bases and at J to 1 base, leaving 7 bases not matched to a gene. The CDR3 has 17 amino acids. The CDR3 is CASSPSGRARSYNEQFF. The CDR3 DNA reads TGTGCCAGCAGCCCTAGCGGGAGGGCCAGGTCCTACAATGAGCAGTTCTTC.

The rearrangement joins TRBV27 to TRBJ1-1; a possible D gene is TRBD1 (6 bases). The CDR3 contains 13 residues. V lost 11 bases to trimming and J lost 7 bases, with 20 bases between them. Germline loops: CDR1 MNHEY, CDR2 SMNVEV (reference sequence). CDR3 sequence (DNA): TGTGCCTGCATGAACTACCAGGGGATTGAAGCTTTCTTT. Protein: CACMNYQGIEAFF.

This clonotype was detected many times. CDR3 sequence reads: CATSDPGTSREQFF. The DNA of the CDR3 is TGTGCCACCAGTGACCCCGGGACTAGCCGGGAGCAGTTCTTC. The chain is built from TRBV24-1 and TRBJ2-1, with TRBD2 matching 9 bases. The junction had 7 bases not matched to a gene; V was cut back by 4 bases and J by 10 bases. CDR1 and CDR2 (germline): KGHDR, SFDVKD. This CDR3 has 14 amino acids.

This clonotype came up a few times. A junction end diverges from the germline sequence, so it may reflect a read error. This chain links TRBV5-4 with TRBJ1-1; 7 bases line up with TRBD1. Germline V gene lookup returns CDR1 SGHNT and CDR2 YYREEE (reference sequence). The CDR3 is 14 residues long. In nucleotides, the CDR3 is TGTGCCAGTAGCTTGGAACAGGGGCAGGCTGAAGCTTTCTTT. This encodes CASSLEQGQAEAFF.

This clonotype was detected many times. The chain employs TRBV15 and TRBJ1-5; a possible D gene is TRBD1 (5 bases). The CDR3 spans 18 residues. Germline CDR1 LNHNV, CDR2 YYDKDF (reference sequence). The V and J ends lost 3 bases and 5 bases respectively, with 23 bases between them. In DNA, the CDR3 is TGTGCCACCAGCAGGGAACTCGGGGGACTCGTCGGGGATCAGCCCCAGCATTTT. Its translation: CATSRELGGLVGDQPQHF.

As concerns this clonotype: The junction departs from the called germline gene at one end, perhaps through a read error. V and J are TRBV6-1 and TRBJ1-5; TRBD1 aligns across 7 bases. CDR3 length: 14 amino acids. Looked up from germline, CDR1 is MNHNS and CDR2 is SASEGT. CDR3 protein: CAGSAQGWNQPQHF. CDR3 in DNA: TGTGCCGGCAGTGCACAGGGGTGGAATCAGCCCCAGCATTTT.

Judged by abundance, this clonotype is medium-sized. The chain carries TRBV9 and TRBJ2-3, with D perhaps TRBD2 (5 bases). With 5 bases removed from V and 0 bases from J, the gap between germline ends came to 16 bases. Per the germline V gene, CDR1 is SGDLS and CDR2 is YYNGEE. This CDR3 contains 16 residues. CDR3 sequence reads: CASSTTKVLSTDTQYF. In nucleotides, the CDR3 is TGTGCCAGCAGTACGACTAAGGTTTTGAGCACAGATACGCAGTATTTT.

Points on this clonotype: A much larger clone lies a single base off, so this may be a read error. CDR3 in DNA: TGTGCCTCGCCGGCGGCCGCCGGTCTTGAAGCTTTCTTT. Amino acid sequence: CASPAAAGLEAFF. J is TRBJ1-1 and V is TRBV30; D remains unclear. The CDR3 covers 13 residues. The germline V gene has CDR1 GTSNPN and CDR2 SVGIG (reference sequence). V lost 7 bases to trimming and J lost 7 bases, with 19 bases between them.

As for this clonotype: This may come from a read error, since a much larger clone is one base off. The conserved phenylalanine or tryptophan is not found at the CDR3 terminus, so this likely reflects a read error. The rearrangement links TRBV24-1 to TRBJ2-1, with 7 bases identical to TRBD1. The CDR3 totals 17 residues. CDR1 is KGHDR, CDR2 SFDVKD, per germline. V was pared by 4 bases and J by 6 bases, with 14 bases of the junction left unmatched. The chain's CDR3 is CATSDYTGDLLGNEQFS. The CDR3 DNA sequence: TGTGCCACCAGTGACTATACAGGGGATCTCTTGGGCAATGAGCAGTTCTCC.

This clonotype is medium-sized. The gene calls are TRBV24-1 and TRBJ2-1; 10 bases match TRBD1. CDR1 KGHDR and CDR2 SFDVKD come from the germline V gene. The J segment lost 4 bases and the V segment lost 4 bases, leaving 3 bases of the junction unmatched. This CDR3 contains 15 residues. CDR3 protein: CATSEDRGPYNEQFF. The CDR3 DNA reads TGTGCCACCAGTGAAGACAGGGGGCCTTACAATGAGCAGTTCTTC.

This clonotype has only one observation. This sequence joins TRBV12-3 or TRBV12-4 and TRBJ1-1, with D possibly TRBD1 on 5 matching bases. The CDR3 runs 16 residues. V lost 5 bases to trimming and J lost 9 bases, with 25 bases between them. The CDR3 loop reads CASSQLGAPGATKAFF. The CDR3 DNA reads as TGTGCCAGCAGTCAACTTGGGGCCCCGGGCGCCACAAAAGCTTTCTTT.

This clonotype has a count of ten or more. V is TRBV29-1 and J is TRBJ2-7, with 7 bases matching TRBD1. From germline, CDR1 is SQVTM and CDR2 ANQGSEA. J lost 0 bases, V lost 2 bases, and 1 base had no gene match. CDR3 length: 13 amino acids. The CDR3 loop is CSVERDSSYEQYF. CDR3 sequence (DNA): TGCAGCGTTGAACGGGACAGCTCCTACGAGCAGTACTTC.

Regarding this clonotype: Being one base from a much bigger clone, this may be a read error. This chain connects TRBV12-3 or TRBV12-4 to TRBJ1-2, with no clear D. This CDR3 has 13 residues. The CDR3 region is CASGLVGNYGYTF. The CDR3 bases are TGTGCCAGCGGTTTGGTAGGGAACTATGGCTACACCTTC.

As regards this clonotype: Compared with germline, one end of the junction differs, possibly owing to a read error. The genes are TRBV6-5 and TRBJ2-3, with D unclear. Per germline, CDR1 MNHEY and CDR2 SVGAGI. This CDR3 has 13 amino acids. The CDR3 is CASISPGTDTRYF. The CDR3, as DNA: TGTGCCAGCATTAGCCCTGGCACAGATACGCGGTATTTT.

The table lists this clonotype with a count of one. The junction departs from germline at one end; a sequencing error may be responsible. CDR3 coding DNA: TGCGCAAGCAGCATCACCGGGGGGCTGTTTTTT. Its translation is CASSITGGLFF. V gene TRBV5-1 combines with J gene TRBJ2-2, with D perhaps TRBD2 (6 bases). The CDR3 loop spans 11 amino acids. Germline values: CDR1 SGHRS, CDR2 YFSETQ.

The V gene is TRBV7-9, the J gene TRBJ2-7; D is perhaps TRBD2 (5 bases). The germline V gene has CDR1 SEHNR and CDR2 FQNEAQ (reference sequence). The CDR3 is made up of 13 amino acids. Trimming removed 4 bases from V and 2 bases from J, with 9 bases in between. CDR3 DNA sequence: TGTGCCAGCAGCTCCCTAGCAGCCTACGAGCAGTACTTC. Amino acid sequence: CASSSLAAYEQYF.

The chain has TRBV5-1 and TRBJ2-1; D may be TRBD2 (5 bases). The CDR3 has 15 amino acids. V gave up 1 base and J gave up 3 bases, with 11 bases separating them. Per the germline V gene, CDR1 is SGHRS and CDR2 is YFSETQ. The CDR3 loop reads CASSLNGEFYNEQFF. CDR3 nucleotide sequence: TGCGCCAGCAGCTTGAACGGGGAGTTCTACAATGAGCAGTTCTTC.

In the case of this clonotype: This could be a read error, since a much larger clone is one nucleotide away. The V gene is TRBV20-1, the J gene TRBJ1-5, with D perhaps matching TRBD1 (5 bases). The V gene's germline CDR1 is DFQATT and CDR2 SNEGSKA (reference sequence). The CDR3 consists of 14 residues. The V gene lost 5 bases and the J gene lost 4 bases, with 15 bases spanning the gap. DNA of the CDR3: TGCAGTGCTCGAGGGGATGGGCGAAATCAGCCCCAGCATTTT. Translating it yields CSARGDGRNQPQHF.

The V and J genes are TRBV18 and TRBJ2-5, with no clear D. CDR3 length equals 11 residues. With 3 bases removed from V and 2 bases from J, the gap between germline ends came to 1 base. The germline V gene encodes CDR1 KGHSH and CDR2 LQKENI. Written as DNA, the CDR3 is TGTGCCAGCTCACCTCAAGAGACCCAGTACTTC. Translated, it gives CASSPQETQYF.

In its sample, this clonotype was seen a few times. This rearrangement joins TRBV7-9 to TRBJ2-1; D unclear. The CDR3 runs 14 residues. Germline CDR1 and CDR2: SEHNR and FQNEAQ (reference sequence). The ends were cut back, 6 bases at V and 7 bases at J, with 16 bases in the middle. Here the CDR3 reads CASRIGDLGNEQFF. The CDR3 DNA sequence: TGTGCCAGCAGAATCGGCGACTTGGGTAATGAGCAGTTCTTC. The full variable domain, rest sourced from reference TRBV7-9 and TRBJ2-1, is DTGVSQNPRHKITKRGQNVTFRCDPISEHNRLYWYRQTLGQGPEFLTYFQNEAQLEKSRLLSDRFSAERPKGSFSTLEIQRTEQGDSAMYLCASRIGDLGNEQFFGPGTRLTVL.

This clonotype has at least ten counts. Since a much larger clone is just one base distant, this may be a read error. This chain joins TRBV7-2 and TRBJ2-1, with unresolved D. Germline CDR1 and CDR2: SGHTA and FQGNSA. The CDR3 contains 14 residues. CDR3 DNA: TGTGCCAGCAGCTTAGCCGGCTCCTACAGTGAGCAGTTCTTC. Its protein product is CASSLAGSYSEQFF.

By sample share, this clonotype is medium-sized (0.01 to 0.1%). The chain combines TRBV20-1 with TRBJ1-1; D gene ambiguous. V lost 6 bases and J 5 bases, leaving 16 bases between the germline ends. The V gene's germline CDR1 is DFQATT and CDR2 SNEGSKA (reference sequence). The CDR3 has 13 residues. The CDR3 region has the DNA TGCAGTGCGCGCGGACCGAGGGTAACTGAAGCTTTCTTT. It specifies CSARGPRVTEAFF.